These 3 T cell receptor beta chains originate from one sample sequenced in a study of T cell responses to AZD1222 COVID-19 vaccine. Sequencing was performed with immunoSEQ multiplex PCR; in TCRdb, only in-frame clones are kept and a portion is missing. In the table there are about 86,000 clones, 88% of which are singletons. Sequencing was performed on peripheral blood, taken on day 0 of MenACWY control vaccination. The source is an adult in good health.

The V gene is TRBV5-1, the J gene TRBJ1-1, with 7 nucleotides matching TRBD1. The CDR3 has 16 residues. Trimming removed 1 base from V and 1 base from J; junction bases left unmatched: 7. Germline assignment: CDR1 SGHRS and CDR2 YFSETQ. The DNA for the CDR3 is TGCGCCAGCAGCTTGCAGACAGGGACGGCGAACACTGAAGCTTTCTTT. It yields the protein CASSLQTGTANTEAFF.

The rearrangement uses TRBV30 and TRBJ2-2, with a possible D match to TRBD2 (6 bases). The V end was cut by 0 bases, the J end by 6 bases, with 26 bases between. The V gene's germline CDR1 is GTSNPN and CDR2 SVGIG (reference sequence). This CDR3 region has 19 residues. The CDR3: CAWSVGFVSRDLRAGELFF. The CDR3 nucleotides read TGTGCCTGGAGTGTAGGTTTCGTATCCCGGGACTTAAGGGCCGGGGAGCTGTTTTTT. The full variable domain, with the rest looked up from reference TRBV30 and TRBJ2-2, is SQTIHQWPATLVQPVGSPLSLECTVEGTSNPNLYWYRQAAGRGLQLLFYSVGIGQISSEVPQNLSASRPQDRQFILSSKKLLLSDSGFYLCAWSVGFVSRDLRAGELFFGEGSRLTVL.

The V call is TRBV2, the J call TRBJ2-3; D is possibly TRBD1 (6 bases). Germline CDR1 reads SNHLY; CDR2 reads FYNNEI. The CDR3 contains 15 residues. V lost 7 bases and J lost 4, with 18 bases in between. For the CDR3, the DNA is TGTGCCAGCAAGGGGGTGGGGCGGGCTGCAGATACGCAGTATTTT. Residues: CASKGVGRAADTQYF.